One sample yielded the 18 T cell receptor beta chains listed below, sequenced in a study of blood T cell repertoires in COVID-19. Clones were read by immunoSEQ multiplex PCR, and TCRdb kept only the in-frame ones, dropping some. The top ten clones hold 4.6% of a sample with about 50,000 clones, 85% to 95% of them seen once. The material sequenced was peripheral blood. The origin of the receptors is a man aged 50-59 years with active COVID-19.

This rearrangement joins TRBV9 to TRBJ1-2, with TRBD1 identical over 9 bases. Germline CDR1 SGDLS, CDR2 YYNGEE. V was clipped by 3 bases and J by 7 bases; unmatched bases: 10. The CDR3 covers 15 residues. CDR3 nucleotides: TGTGCCAGCAGCGATCACAGGGGGCCTCCGACTGGCTACACCTTC. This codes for CASSDHRGPPTGYTF.

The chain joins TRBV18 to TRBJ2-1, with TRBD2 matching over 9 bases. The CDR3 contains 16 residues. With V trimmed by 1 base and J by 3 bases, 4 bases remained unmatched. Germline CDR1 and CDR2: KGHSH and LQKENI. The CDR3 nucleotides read TGTGCCAGCTCACCACTTGCGGGAGGGGGCTACAATGAGCAGTTCTTC. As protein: CASSPLAGGGYNEQFF.

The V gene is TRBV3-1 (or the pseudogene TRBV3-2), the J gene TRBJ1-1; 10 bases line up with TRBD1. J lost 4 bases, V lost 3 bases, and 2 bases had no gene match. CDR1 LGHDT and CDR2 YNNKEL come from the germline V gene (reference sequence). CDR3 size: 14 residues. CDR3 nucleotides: TGTGCCAGCAGCCACAGGACAGGGGGCACTGAAGCTTTCTTT. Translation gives CASSHRTGGTEAFF.

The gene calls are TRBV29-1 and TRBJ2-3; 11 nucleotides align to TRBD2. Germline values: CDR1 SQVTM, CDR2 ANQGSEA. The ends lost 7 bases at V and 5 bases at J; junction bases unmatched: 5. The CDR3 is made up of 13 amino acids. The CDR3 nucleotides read TGCAGCGCGACTAGCGGGATTGTAGATACGCAGTATTTT. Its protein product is CSATSGIVDTQYF.

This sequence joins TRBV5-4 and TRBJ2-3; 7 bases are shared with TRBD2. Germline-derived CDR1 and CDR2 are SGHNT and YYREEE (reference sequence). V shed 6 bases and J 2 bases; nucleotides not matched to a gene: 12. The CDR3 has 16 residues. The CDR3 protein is CASTRDSGLVTDTQYF. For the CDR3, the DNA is TGTGCCAGCACCAGAGACTCTGGACTAGTCACAGATACGCAGTATTTT. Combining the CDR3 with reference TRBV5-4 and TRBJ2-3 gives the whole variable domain ETGVTQSPTHLIKTRGQQVTLRCSSQSGHNTVSWYQQALGQGPQFIFQYYREEENGRGNFPPRFSGLQFPNYSSELNVNALELDDSALYLCASTRDSGLVTDTQYFGPGTRLTVL.

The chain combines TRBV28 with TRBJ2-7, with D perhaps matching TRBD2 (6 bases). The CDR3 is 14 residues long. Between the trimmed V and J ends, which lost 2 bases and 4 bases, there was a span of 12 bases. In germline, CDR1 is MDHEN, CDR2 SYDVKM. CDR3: CASSLQPGVYEQYF. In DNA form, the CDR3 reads TGTGCCAGCAGTTTACAGCCGGGAGTGTACGAGCAGTACTTC.

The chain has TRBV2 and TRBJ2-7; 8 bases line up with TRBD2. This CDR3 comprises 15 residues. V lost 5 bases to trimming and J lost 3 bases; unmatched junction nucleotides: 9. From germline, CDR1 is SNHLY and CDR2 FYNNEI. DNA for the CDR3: TGTGCCAGCAGTTTTATAGCGGGGACGGTCTACGAGCAGTACTTC. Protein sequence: CASSFIAGTVYEQYF.

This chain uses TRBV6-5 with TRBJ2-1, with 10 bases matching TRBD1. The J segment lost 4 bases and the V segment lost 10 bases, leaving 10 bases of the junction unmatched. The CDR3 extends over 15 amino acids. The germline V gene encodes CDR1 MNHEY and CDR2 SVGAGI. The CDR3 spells CATLKDRGGYNEQFF. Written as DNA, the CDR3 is TGTGCCACCCTAAAGGACAGGGGGGGTTACAATGAGCAGTTCTTC.

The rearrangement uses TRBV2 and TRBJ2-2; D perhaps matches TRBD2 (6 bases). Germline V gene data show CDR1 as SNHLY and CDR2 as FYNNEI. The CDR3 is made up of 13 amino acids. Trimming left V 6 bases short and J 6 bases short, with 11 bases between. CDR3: CASSLGRSGELFF. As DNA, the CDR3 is TGTGCCAGCAGCCTGGGGAGGTCCGGGGAGCTGTTTTTT.

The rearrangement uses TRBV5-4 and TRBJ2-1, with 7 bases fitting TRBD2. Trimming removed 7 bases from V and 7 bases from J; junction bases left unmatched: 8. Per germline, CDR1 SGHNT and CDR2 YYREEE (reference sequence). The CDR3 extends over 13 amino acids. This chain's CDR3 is CASGGLEGNEQFF. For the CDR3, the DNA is TGTGCCAGCGGTGGACTAGAGGGGAATGAGCAGTTCTTC.

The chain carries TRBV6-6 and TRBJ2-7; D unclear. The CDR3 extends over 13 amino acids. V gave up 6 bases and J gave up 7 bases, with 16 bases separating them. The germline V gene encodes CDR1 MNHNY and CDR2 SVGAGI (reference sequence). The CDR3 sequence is CASSQTSYSEQYF. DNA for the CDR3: TGTGCCAGCAGCCAAACCTCCTACTCTGAGCAGTACTTC.

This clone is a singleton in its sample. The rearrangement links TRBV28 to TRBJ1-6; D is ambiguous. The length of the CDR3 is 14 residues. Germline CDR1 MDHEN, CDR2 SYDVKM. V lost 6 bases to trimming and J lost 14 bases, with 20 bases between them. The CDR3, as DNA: TGTGCCAGCAGCTCCGAGATAGGACTTCTGGCCCTCCACTTT. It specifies CASSSEIGLLALHF.

CDR3 sequence: CASRMFGGVNTEAFF. In DNA form, the CDR3 reads TGTGCCAGCCGAATGTTTGGGGGCGTGAACACTGAAGCTTTCTTT. V and J are TRBV6-5 and TRBJ1-1, with a weak D call TRBD1 (6 bases). The CDR3 extends over 15 amino acids. Germline CDR1 reads MNHEY; CDR2 reads SVGAGI. The V gene lost 8 bases and the J gene lost 0 bases, with 16 bases spanning the gap.

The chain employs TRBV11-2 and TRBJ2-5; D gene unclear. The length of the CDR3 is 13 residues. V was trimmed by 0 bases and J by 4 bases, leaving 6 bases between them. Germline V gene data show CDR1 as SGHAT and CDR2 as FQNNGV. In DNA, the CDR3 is TGTGCCAGCAGCTTAGATCTGCGAGAGACCCAGTACTTC. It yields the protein CASSLDLRETQYF.

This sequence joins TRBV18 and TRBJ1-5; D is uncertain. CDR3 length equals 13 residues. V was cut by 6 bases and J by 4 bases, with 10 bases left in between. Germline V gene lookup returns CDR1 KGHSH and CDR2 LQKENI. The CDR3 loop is CASSYSDNQPQHF. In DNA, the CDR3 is TGTGCCAGCTCGTACAGTGATAATCAGCCCCAGCATTTT.

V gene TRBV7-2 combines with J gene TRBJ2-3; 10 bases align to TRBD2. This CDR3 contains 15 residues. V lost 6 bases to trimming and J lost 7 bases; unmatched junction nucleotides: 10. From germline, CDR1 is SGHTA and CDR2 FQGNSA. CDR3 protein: CASRPTSGTAHTQYF. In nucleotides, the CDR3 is TGTGCCAGCAGACCAACTAGCGGGACGGCCCATACGCAGTATTTT.

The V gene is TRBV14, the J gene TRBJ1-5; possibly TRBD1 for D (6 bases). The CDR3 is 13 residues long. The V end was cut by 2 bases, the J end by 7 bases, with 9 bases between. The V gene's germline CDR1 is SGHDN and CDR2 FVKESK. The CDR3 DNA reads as TGTGCCAGCAGCCAAACAGGGACCCAGCCCCAGCATTTT. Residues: CASSQTGTQPQHF.

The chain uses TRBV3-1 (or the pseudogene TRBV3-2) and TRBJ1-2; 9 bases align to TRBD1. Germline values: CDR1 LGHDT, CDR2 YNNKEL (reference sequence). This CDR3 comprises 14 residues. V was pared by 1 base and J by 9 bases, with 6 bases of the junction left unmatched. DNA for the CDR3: TGTGCCAGCAGCCAAGCGGACAGGGGTCGTCGCTACACCTTC. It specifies CASSQADRGRRYTF.